This TCR beta chain is from a study of blood T cell repertoires in COVID-19. About the study: Sites across the United States, Italy and Spain contributed samples from acute and convalescent COVID-19.

One Seattle source followed patients from active infection through their disease course. Germline V CDR1 and CDR2: SGDLS, YYNGEE. V lost 3 bases to trimming and J lost 6 bases; unmatched junction nucleotides: 12. There are 16 residues in the CDR3. As processed by the authors: Nucleated cell number was recorded as an estimate derived from reference gene primer amplification. The repertoire was sequenced with immunoSEQ multiplex PCR; TCRdb's copy has only in-frame clones and lacks some. The DNA gave D and trimming, while V, J and clone size come from that table. The sample records some 450,000 clones, roughly 89% being singletons.

The sample comprised peripheral blood. The source is a man between 18 and 29 years old with COVID-19, enrolled during active disease. The chain employs TRBV9 and TRBJ2-3; 8 bases agree with TRBD2. The DNA of the CDR3 is TGTGCCAGCAGCGCCGCCGGAACGGGAGGGCCCGATACGCAGTATTTT. Translation: CASSAAGTGGPDTQYF.